This paragraph reports one TCR beta chain. Its antigen remains unidentified. The sample belongs to a study of long-term antiretroviral therapy in people with HIV. Study-wide findings and caveats: Compared with controls, HIV repertoires showed narrower CDR3 length ranges. Post-ART, diversity grew, though it stayed under transplant donor control levels. ART adherence, viral resistance and therapy changes were not recorded.

The V gene end was trimmed by 3 bases and the J gene end by 3 bases; junction bases not matched to a gene: 4. The CDR3 spans 15 residues. Per germline, CDR1 SGHTA and CDR2 FQGNSA. An immunoSEQ assay, version v3.0, was performed at survey level. The protocol was immunoSEQ multiplex PCR, while the TCRdb copy is restricted to in-frame clones and leaves out a portion. The sample has 13,000 to 15,000 clones, 70% to 85% seen once; the top ten hold roughly 7%. This clonotype originated in a man aged 25-45 years with HIV. V and J are TRBV7-2 and TRBJ2-2; 7 bases agree with TRBD2. The specimen comprised unsorted PBMCs, sampled 0.4 years after starting antiretroviral therapy. The CDR3 DNA reads TGTGCCAGCAGCTTGAGCGGGACTCACACCGGGGAGCTGTTTTTT. Protein: CASSLSGTHTGELFF.